This T cell receptor (beta chain) originates from a study of graft-versus-host responses after intestinal transplantation (dated by TCRdb to the early 2020s). For the wider study: Multivisceral, liver-intestinal, or isolated intestinal transplants were received by the recipients. Every recipient was given anti-thymocyte globulin induction, followed by approximately three years of maintenance tacrolimus and steroids. To identify alloreactive clones, pre-transplant mixed lymphocyte reaction products were sequenced and compared with unstimulated pre-transplant donor and recipient T cells. The cohort enrolled under 25 intestinal transplant recipients including one retransplant, and a few patients lacking pretransplant specimens were excluded. Donor T cell macrochimerism was defined as a peak of at least 4% donor T cells among recipient peripheral blood mononuclear cells. After intestinal transplantation, graft-versus-host and host-versus-graft alloreactive T cell clones were followed in the graft, circulation and bone marrow using bulk TCR-beta CDR3 sequencing. Samples from a few later patients were sequenced in-house on an Illumina MiSeq with MiXCR processing rather than by the commercial service.

The intended sense of this specimen's time point label: cells obtained before transplantation from donor or recipient. CD3+CD4+ and CD3+CD8+ populations were FACS-sorted from unstimulated pre-transplant donor and recipient cells taken from spleen or lymph nodes. The CDR3 holds 15 amino acids from the cysteine to the phenylalanine. The read is trimmed to its CDR3 DNA, 45 bases read in frame from base 1. According to the germline V gene, CDR1 reads SGHDT and CDR2 reads YYEEEE. The germline V end is reduced by 4 bases and the J end by 1 base; junction bases left unmatched: 1. Library creation used the immunoSEQ multiplex PCR assay. For most patients, genomic DNA was isolated using the Qiagen DNeasy Blood and Tissue Kit and was shipped frozen to Adaptive Biotechnologies for TCR sequencing. For most patients, high-throughput TCR-beta CDR3 sequencing of genomic DNA was performed by Adaptive Biotechnologies. The published analysis was carried out like this. TCR sequencing data were retrieved from Adaptive's ImmunoSEQ software for around 19 patients, whereas a few other patients were processed with MiXCR and VDJtools. To correct CD4 versus CD8 sorting errors, any sequence found in both subsets at a frequency ratio below 5:1 was removed. Because the origin of CDR3 nucleotide sequences shared between donor and recipient could not be assigned, those sequences were removed. To be classed as alloreactive, a clone needed at least 2-fold expansion over unstimulated cells and a minimum CFSE-low frequency of 0.002% (template counts) or 0.001% (read counts). Mappable clones were those detected in sequenced pre-transplant spleen, lymph node, or MLR CFSE-low populations of the donor or recipient. Cumulative frequency of alloreactive clones was calculated as a percentage of all sequences weighted by copy number. As stored in TCRdb, this immuneACCESS dataset retains in-frame rearrangements with V and J assigned. A fraction of the clones does not appear; measured against another copy, unresolved V genes explain less than half of the discrepancy, and the remainder lacks a known reason. That table is the source of V, J and clone size, and D and trimming were worked out from the DNA. The sample table contains 150,000 or so clones; only one count was recorded for about 90% of them. The ten largest clones capture approximately 0.2% of the sample.

Overall study results and their limits: High GvH to HvG T cell clonal ratios were observed in the allografts of patients with donor T cell macrochimerism. Peak levels of circulating GvH clones were associated with declines in HvG clones early after transplant. The conclusions were limited by the relatively low number and heterogeneity of the intestinal transplant patients. GvH clones were detected in recipient bone marrow, and some appeared earlier in ileal mucosa or blood, consistent with an intestinal mucosal origin.

Of note for this clone: No antigen is known for it. It has no much larger one-base neighbor in the sample; base qualities were not kept.

The source material was unstimulated CD4+ T cells sorted from spleen or lymph node cells, sampled before intestinal transplant. Here the chain combines TRBV5-6 and TRBJ2-2; 10 bases in the middle match TRBD1. The sequence came from a human donor who received an intestinal transplant. The CDR3 protein: CASSRTGGNTGELFF. The nucleotide sequence reads TGTGCCAGCAGCCGGACAGGGGGGAACACCGGGGAGCTGTTTTTT.